This is a list of T cell receptor beta chains from one sample in a study of blood T cell repertoires in COVID-19. Measured with immunoSEQ multiplex PCR; TCRdb has only the in-frame clones, and not every one. This table holds around 170,000 clones, around 80% found once. Specimen: peripheral blood. These receptors all come from a woman older than 75 with COVID-19, enrolled during active disease. CDR3s leave out the opening cysteine and the closing phenylalanine or tryptophan. Each record gives: V gene, CDR3 protein.

v_gene: TRBV6-2/TRBV6-3; CDR3aa: ASSSPGGPNEQY
v_gene: TRBV7-8; CDR3aa: ASSLREDLPHEQY
v_gene: TRBV19; CDR3aa: ASSRGTGWGPKTEAF
v_gene: TRBV7-8; CDR3aa: ASTQGTSVFNEQF
v_gene: TRBV5-1; CDR3aa: ASSLDPGQGVVGYT
v_gene: TRBV5-1; CDR3aa: ASSSTSGIGPGYNEQF
v_gene: TRBV2; CDR3aa: ASSEARTVFYGYT
v_gene: TRBV9; CDR3aa: ASSPRGGITGELF
v_gene: TRBV5-4; CDR3aa: ASSLAAVAGASTDTQY
v_gene: TRBV2; CDR3aa: AATTSTGEYEQY
v_gene: TRBV13; CDR3aa: ASSLGGSSGNTIY
v_gene: TRBV29-1; CDR3aa: SVDPTGTSGRAPYNEQF
v_gene: TRBV27; CDR3aa: ASSRDRANYGYT
v_gene: TRBV6-6; CDR3aa: ASSIDSRFYEQY
v_gene: TRBV7-2; CDR3aa: ASPRGGANYGYT
v_gene: TRBV5-4; CDR3aa: ASSPSQREDGYT
v_gene: TRBV7-9; CDR3aa: ASSLGGWEQY
v_gene: TRBV5-4; CDR3aa: ASSLDRNTEAF
v_gene: TRBV7-9; CDR3aa: ASSSWTTSYEQY
v_gene: TRBV7-9; CDR3aa: ASSDSGAPYEQY
v_gene: TRBV28; CDR3aa: ASSRTFSTDTQY
v_gene: TRBV3-1/TRBV3-2; CDR3aa: ASSQGQGWNTEAF
v_gene: TRBV5-5; CDR3aa: ASSLGQGVTYEQY
v_gene: TRBV3-1/TRBV3-2; CDR3aa: ASMGASYEQY
v_gene: TRBV5-1; CDR3aa: ASSPTPAGGANTGELF
v_gene: TRBV19; CDR3aa: ASSMGGGSYEQY
v_gene: TRBV11-3; CDR3aa: ASSLQQAMNTEAF
v_gene: TRBV3-1/TRBV3-2; CDR3aa: ASSHDKPCYGYT
v_gene: TRBV7-9; CDR3aa: ASRGQLNYGYT
v_gene: TRBV7-2; CDR3aa: ASSPDREQPQH
v_gene: TRBV2; CDR3aa: ASSDFGTGTF
v_gene: TRBV5-5; CDR3aa: ASSFAGQGYNEQF
v_gene: TRBV3-1/TRBV3-2; CDR3aa: ASSQERAGGLTNEQY
v_gene: TRBV5-1; CDR3aa: ASSLQRQREETQY
v_gene: TRBV6-5; CDR3aa: ASRSGYNEQF
v_gene: TRBV11-2; CDR3aa: ASSLDLQSSYNEQF
v_gene: TRBV19; CDR3aa: ASSIGHSSSGYT